Shown below are 9 T cell receptor beta chains from a single sample sequenced in a study of blood T cell repertoires in COVID-19. Data came from immunoSEQ multiplex PCR; TCRdb stores just in-frame clones and leaves some out. Of roughly 270,000 clones listed, about four fifths are singletons. Input material: PBMCs or T cells enriched from blood (not recorded which). Receptors originate from a man aged 35 to 55 who had been exposed to COVID-19.

This sequence joins TRBV18 and TRBJ2-7; 8 positions match TRBD2. CDR3 length: 14 residues. CDR1 and CDR2 (germline): KGHSH, LQKENI. The trim removed 2 bases at V and 5 bases at J, leaving 5 bases unmatched. CDR3 protein: CASSPLGTSNEQYF. DNA of the CDR3: TGTGCCAGCTCACCATTAGGGACTAGTAACGAGCAGTACTTC.

This sequence joins TRBV5-1 and TRBJ2-7; the match to TRBD1 covers 12 bases. The V segment lost 4 bases and the J segment 7 bases; nucleotides outside the gene matches: 6. Germline V gives CDR1 SGHRS, CDR2 YFSETQ. The CDR3 length is 14 residues. CDR3 loop: CASSLGQGAEEQYF. The DNA for the CDR3 is TGCGCCAGCAGCCTGGGACAGGGGGCGGAGGAGCAGTACTTC.

The genes are TRBV10-3 and TRBJ2-1; the D is unclear. Trimming took off 2 bases at V and 9 bases at J, with 8 bases between the two ends. The germline CDR1 and CDR2 sequences are ENHRY and SYGVKD. CDR3 length: 12 amino acids. The CDR3 nucleotides are TGTGCCATCAGTGAGGCTATCACTGAGCAGTTCTTC. Translating it yields CAISEAITEQFF.

This chain uses TRBV7-8 with TRBJ2-1; 8 positions agree with TRBD2. The CDR3 loop spans 15 amino acids. Germline CDR1 SGHVS, CDR2 FQNEAQ. Trimming at V came to 5 bases and at J to 7 bases, leaving 10 bases not matched to a gene. CDR3 sequence reads: CASSPKGREANEQFF. CDR3 nucleotide sequence: TGTGCCAGCAGCCCCAAGGGGCGGGAGGCTAATGAGCAGTTCTTC.

The chain combines TRBV14 with TRBJ1-4; no definite D call. Germline-derived CDR1 and CDR2 are SGHDN and FVKESK. The V gene lost 4 bases and the J gene lost 5 bases, with 11 bases spanning the gap. CDR3 length: 14 residues. CDR3 nucleotide sequence: TGTGCCAGCAGCCGAATGTCGGAGAATGAAAAACTGTTTTTT. Its translation is CASSRMSENEKLFF. The full variable domain, rest sourced from reference TRBV14 and TRBJ1-4, is EAGVTQFPSHSVIEKGQTVTLRCDPISGHDNLYWYRRVMGKEIKFLLHFVKESKQDESGMPNNRFLAERTGGTYSTLKVQPAELEDSGVYFCASSRMSENEKLFFGSGTQLSVL.

The chain combines TRBV12-3 or TRBV12-4 with TRBJ2-2; D is unclear. Trimming cost V 3 bases and J 6 bases, with 5 bases left between them. The CDR3 has 12 residues. CDR3 coding DNA: TGTGCCAGCAGTTTTCTAGCCGGGGAGCTGTTTTTT. Its protein is CASSFLAGELFF.

This clone is a singleton in its sample. V gene TRBV18 combines with J gene TRBJ2-1, with 15 positions matching TRBD2. Germline V CDR1 and CDR2: KGHSH, LQKENI. The trim removed 0 bases at V and 3 bases at J, leaving 9 bases unmatched. This CDR3 is 20 amino acids long. CDR3 nucleotides: TGTGCCAGCTCACCACCGCGGGGACTAGCGGGAGGCCCAAACTACAATGAGCAGTTCTTC. Amino acids: CASSPPRGLAGGPNYNEQFF.

The rearrangement uses TRBV3-1 (or the pseudogene TRBV3-2) and TRBJ2-7; D might be TRBD2 (6 bases). V lost 1 base and J 3 bases, leaving 13 bases between the germline ends. CDR3 length: 15 residues. CDR1 and CDR2 (germline): LGHDT, YNNKEL (reference sequence). The CDR3 sequence: CASSQVRDSVYEQYF. The CDR3 coding sequence is TGTGCCAGCAGCCAAGTTCGGGACTCAGTCTACGAGCAGTACTTC.

This rearrangement joins TRBV19 to TRBJ2-3, with TRBD2 identical over 7 bases. The V gene's germline CDR1 is LNHDA and CDR2 SQIVND (reference sequence). With 3 bases clipped from V and 3 bases from J, the junction kept 6 bases outside the gene matches. The CDR3 length is 15 residues. The CDR3 nucleotides read TGTGCCAGTAGTATCAGCGGGGCGGGAACAGATACGCAGTATTTT. Amino acids: CASSISGAGTDTQYF. Full variable domain (rest looked up from reference TRBV19 and TRBJ2-3): DGGITQSPKYLFRKEGQNVTLSCEQNLNHDAMYWYRQDPGQGLRLIYYSQIVNDFQKGDIAEGYSVSREKKESFPLTVTSAQKNPTAFYLCASSISGAGTDTQYFGPGTRLTVL.